What follows is one T cell receptor (beta chain) and its context. This CDR3 is built from 15 residues. The V gene's germline CDR1 is SEHNR and CDR2 FQNEAQ (reference sequence). V was clipped by 5 bases and J by 0 bases, with 14 bases between them. This record comes from a study of blood T cell repertoires in COVID-19. Profiling relied on immunoSEQ multiplex PCR, and the TCRdb table lists in-frame clones only, not all of them. The sample holds 60,000 to 70,000 clones, 79% seen once. The rearrangement links TRBV7-9 to TRBJ2-7; D gene ambiguous. The source material was peripheral blood. The sequence derives from a woman aged 70-85 years with acute or convalescent COVID-19. The DNA of the CDR3 is TGTGCCAGCAGCCCCCCCGACACCCTCTCCTACGAGCAGTACTTC. Protein: CASSPPDTLSYEQYF.